This T cell receptor beta chain was found in a study of response to subunit inactivated influenza vaccine. The length of the CDR3 is 16 residues. The trim removed 0 bases at V and 6 bases at J, leaving 9 bases unmatched. CDR1 SGHRS and CDR2 YFSETQ come from the germline V gene. This clonotype was seen only a few times. TCRdb called the RT-PCR reads again in MiXCR, with one record for every CDR3 protein. Found here are just under 550,000 distinct CDR3 sequences, under 30% of them singletons; the top ten hold approximately 3%. This same sample was also taken into another study, of T cells expressing NK-cell markers. That source reports: The authors made TCR beta cDNA libraries by 5'RACE template switching. This switching added a universal primer site and UMIs. Beta-chain profiling covered CD3+CD56+NKG2C+, CD3+CD56+NKG2C- and CD3+CD56-NKG2C+ sorted subsets. Among eight sequenced donors, seven carried HCMV seropositivity while one was seronegative. Within several experiments, an anti-gamma-delta TCR antibody kept the sorting limited to alpha-beta TCR T cells. NKG2C+ dominant clonotype frequencies in about 6 donors were about 1.0-8% of CD8+ T cells.

The source is a man in his fifties who received an inactivated influenza vaccine. The chain has TRBV5-1 and TRBJ2-3, with 8 bases aligning to TRBD2. Source: CD4+ T cells sorted from PBMCs, taken approximately 13 days after vaccination. CDR3 sequence (DNA): TGCGCCAGCAGCTTGGGGCCGGGACGGGAGGGCGATACGCAGTATTTT. Its protein is CASSLGPGREGDTQYF.